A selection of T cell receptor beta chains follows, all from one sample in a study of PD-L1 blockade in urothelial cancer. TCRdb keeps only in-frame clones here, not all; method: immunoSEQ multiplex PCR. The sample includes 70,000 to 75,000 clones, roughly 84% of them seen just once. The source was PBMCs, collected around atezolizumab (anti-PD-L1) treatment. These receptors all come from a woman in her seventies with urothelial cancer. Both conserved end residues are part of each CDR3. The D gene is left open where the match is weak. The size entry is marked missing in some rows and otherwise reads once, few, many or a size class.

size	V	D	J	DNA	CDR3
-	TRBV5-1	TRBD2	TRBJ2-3	TGCGCCAGCAGCCTGGGACTAGCGGATACAGATACGCAGTATTTT	CASSLGLADTDTQYF
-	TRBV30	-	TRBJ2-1	TGTGCCTGGACTAGGAGCTCCTACAATGAGCAGTTCTTC	CAWTRSSYNEQFF
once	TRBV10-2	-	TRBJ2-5	TGCGCCAGCAGTGGGGGTCTAGCGTGGCAAGAGACCCAGTACTTC	CASSGGLAWQETQYF
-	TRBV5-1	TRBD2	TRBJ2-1	TGCGCCAGCAGCTTATGGGTGCGGGAAGCGGGAGTAGTGTCCAATGAGCAGTTCTTC	CASSLWVREAGVVSNEQFF
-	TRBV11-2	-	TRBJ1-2	TGTGCCAGCAGCTTAGCGGGGTCGGGGGGCGTTTATGGCTACACCTTC	CASSLAGSGGVYGYTF
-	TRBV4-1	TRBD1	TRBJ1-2	TGCGCCAGCAGCCAACGAGGGGGCGCCAACTATGGCTACACCTTC	CASSQRGGANYGYTF
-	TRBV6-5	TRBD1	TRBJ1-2	TGTGCCAGCAGTTATCCCGGGACAGGGGAAGGCGGCTACACCTTC	CASSYPGTGEGGYTF
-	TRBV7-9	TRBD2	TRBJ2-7	TGTGCCAGCAGCTTAGCTGGCGGGAGGTGGTACGAGCAGTACTTC	CASSLAGGRWYEQYF
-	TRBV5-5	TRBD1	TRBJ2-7	TGTGCCAGCAGCTTAGTGGGACAGGGGGGCGAGCAGTACTTC	CASSLVGQGGEQYF
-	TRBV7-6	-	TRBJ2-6	TGTGCCAGCAGCTTAAGAGATAGAGCCTCTGGGGCCAACGTCCTGACTTTC	CASSLRDRASGANVLTF
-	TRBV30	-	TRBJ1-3	TGTGCCTGGAGTAGCGGAATCTCTGGAAACACCATATATTTT	CAWSSGISGNTIYF
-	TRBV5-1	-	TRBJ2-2	TGCGCCAGCAGCTTGCGGTGGAGATACGCGAACACCGGGGAGCTGTTTTTT	CASSLRWRYANTGELFF
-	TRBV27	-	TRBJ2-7	TGTGCCAGCAGTTTGACTAGTAGGGGAACCTACGAGCAGTACTTC	CASSLTSRGTYEQYF
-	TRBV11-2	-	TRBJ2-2	TGTGCCAGCAGCCAATCGGGGGTGGCCGGGGAGCTGTTTTTT	CASSQSGVAGELFF
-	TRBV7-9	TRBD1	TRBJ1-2	TGTGCCAGCAGCTTAGAAGACAGGGGGCGCAGCTATGGCTACACCTTC	CASSLEDRGRSYGYTF
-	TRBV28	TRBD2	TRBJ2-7	TGTGCCACCCGGACTAGCGGGATCCCCGAGCAGTACTTC	CATRTSGIPEQYF